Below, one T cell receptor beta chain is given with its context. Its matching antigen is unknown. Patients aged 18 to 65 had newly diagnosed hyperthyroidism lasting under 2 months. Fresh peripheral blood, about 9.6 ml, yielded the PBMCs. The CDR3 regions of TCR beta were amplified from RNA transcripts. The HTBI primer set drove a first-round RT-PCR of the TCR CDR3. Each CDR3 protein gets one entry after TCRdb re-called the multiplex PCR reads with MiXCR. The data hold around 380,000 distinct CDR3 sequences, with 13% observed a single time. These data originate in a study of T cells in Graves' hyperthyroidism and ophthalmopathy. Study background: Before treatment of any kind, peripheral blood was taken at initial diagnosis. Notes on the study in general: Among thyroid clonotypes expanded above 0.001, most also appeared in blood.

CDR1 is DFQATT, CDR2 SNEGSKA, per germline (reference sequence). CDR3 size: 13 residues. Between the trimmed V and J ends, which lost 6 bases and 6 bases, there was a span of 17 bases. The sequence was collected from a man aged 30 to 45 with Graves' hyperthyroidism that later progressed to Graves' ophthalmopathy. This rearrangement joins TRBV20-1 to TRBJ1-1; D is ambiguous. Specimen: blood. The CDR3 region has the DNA TGCAGTGCCACGCCTAGAGGGTACCCTGAAGCTTTCTTT. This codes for CSATPRGYPEAFF.